A selection of T cell receptor beta chains follows, all from one sample in a study of blood T cell repertoires in COVID-19. Generated by immunoSEQ multiplex PCR, the TCRdb table keeps only in-frame clones and is missing some. The table records tens of thousands of clones, 65% to 85% of them present only once. Sequences were obtained from peripheral blood. All receptors derive from a man older than 75 with active or convalescent COVID-19. Both conserved end residues are part of each CDR3. Fields, in order: D gene, J gene, clone size, V gene, CDR3 protein, CDR3 DNA. D genes are given only for firm matches. Clone size appears in some rows only: once, few, many, or a class for an expanded clone.

D gene: -
J gene: TRBJ2-5
clone size: -
V gene: TRBV3-1/TRBV3-2
CDR3 protein: CASSQAGGLKETQYF
CDR3 DNA: TGTGCCAGCAGCCAAGCCGGGGGGCTAAAAGAGACCCAGTACTTC

D gene: -
J gene: TRBJ1-2
clone size: few
V gene: TRBV5-6
CDR3 protein: CASSLTGRYGYTF
CDR3 DNA: TGTGCCAGCAGCTTGACAGGGAGATATGGCTACACCTTC

D gene: TRBD1
J gene: TRBJ1-6
clone size: -
V gene: TRBV7-8
CDR3 protein: CASSSGQGDAYNSPLHF
CDR3 DNA: TGTGCCAGCAGCTCAGGACAGGGGGACGCCTATAATTCACCCCTCCACTTT

D gene: TRBD1
J gene: TRBJ1-6
clone size: -
V gene: TRBV2
CDR3 protein: CASSEQGAGSSPLHF
CDR3 DNA: TGTGCCAGCAGTGAACAGGGGGCAGGCAGTTCACCCCTCCACTTT

D gene: TRBD2
J gene: TRBJ2-3
clone size: -
V gene: TRBV9
CDR3 protein: CASSPREVADTQYF
CDR3 DNA: TGTGCCAGCAGCCCCCGGGAGGTCGCAGATACGCAGTATTTT

D gene: -
J gene: TRBJ1-6
clone size: -
V gene: TRBV11-1
CDR3 protein: CASSPVNSPLHF
CDR3 DNA: TGTGCCAGCAGCCCAGTGAATTCACCCCTCCACTTT

D gene: -
J gene: TRBJ1-2
clone size: -
V gene: TRBV19
CDR3 protein: CASSIPRRGDYGYTF
CDR3 DNA: TGTGCCAGTAGTATACCGCGCCGGGGTGACTATGGCTACACCTTC

D gene: -
J gene: TRBJ1-6
clone size: few
V gene: TRBV7-2
CDR3 protein: CASSERLDSPLHF
CDR3 DNA: TGTGCCAGCAGCGAGCGTCTGGATTCACCCCTCCACTTT

D gene: -
J gene: TRBJ2-2
clone size: -
V gene: TRBV19
CDR3 protein: CASSNEVGGTGELFF
CDR3 DNA: TGTGCCAGTAGTAACGAGGTCGGCGGCACCGGGGAGCTGTTTTTT

D gene: -
J gene: TRBJ2-1
clone size: -
V gene: TRBV5-6
CDR3 protein: CASSFGVASSYNEQFF
CDR3 DNA: TGTGCCAGCAGCTTCGGGGTGGCATCGTCCTACAATGAGCAGTTCTTC

D gene: -
J gene: TRBJ1-2
clone size: -
V gene: TRBV28
CDR3 protein: CASSLAYGYTF
CDR3 DNA: TGTGCCAGCAGTTTGGCTTATGGCTACACCTTC

D gene: TRBD2
J gene: TRBJ2-7
clone size: -
V gene: TRBV28
CDR3 protein: CASRTGGTSSYEQYF
CDR3 DNA: TGTGCCAGCAGAACGGGGGGGACATCCTCCTACGAGCAGTACTTC

D gene: TRBD2
J gene: TRBJ2-1
clone size: -
V gene: TRBV7-2
CDR3 protein: CASSLGAPSGGANEQFF
CDR3 DNA: TGTGCCAGCAGCTTAGGAGCCCCTAGCGGGGGGGCCAATGAGCAGTTCTTC

D gene: TRBD1
J gene: TRBJ1-1
clone size: -
V gene: TRBV7-8
CDR3 protein: CASSPGTDLEAFF
CDR3 DNA: TGTGCCAGCAGCCCCGGGACAGACCTTGAAGCTTTCTTT

D gene: TRBD1
J gene: TRBJ2-5
clone size: -
V gene: TRBV18
CDR3 protein: CASSPDRKETQYF
CDR3 DNA: TGTGCCAGCTCACCGGACAGGAAAGAGACCCAGTACTTC

D gene: -
J gene: TRBJ1-5
clone size: -
V gene: TRBV7-9
CDR3 protein: CASSLQGRNQPQHF
CDR3 DNA: TGTGCCAGCAGCCTTCAGGGAAGGAATCAGCCCCAGCATTTT

D gene: TRBD1
J gene: TRBJ1-3
clone size: -
V gene: TRBV9
CDR3 protein: CASSAGDRSKISGNTIYF
CDR3 DNA: TGTGCCAGCAGCGCGGGGGACAGGAGTAAAATCTCTGGAAACACCATATATTTT

D gene: TRBD1
J gene: TRBJ2-2
clone size: few
V gene: TRBV5-1
CDR3 protein: CASNRDRNTGELFF
CDR3 DNA: TGCGCCAGCAACCGGGACAGGAACACCGGGGAGCTGTTTTTT

D gene: -
J gene: TRBJ1-4
clone size: -
V gene: TRBV29-1
CDR3 protein: CSVGADVGTNEKLFF
CDR3 DNA: TGCAGCGTTGGGGCCGACGTAGGAACTAATGAAAAACTGTTTTTT

D gene: -
J gene: TRBJ1-4
clone size: -
V gene: TRBV7-9
CDR3 protein: CASSPRTKDEKLFF
CDR3 DNA: TGTGCCAGCAGCCCCCGGACTAAAGACGAAAAACTGTTTTTT

D gene: -
J gene: TRBJ1-1
clone size: -
V gene: TRBV11-1
CDR3 protein: CASSLAPGGTEAFF
CDR3 DNA: TGTGCCAGCAGCTTAGCCCCCGGGGGGACTGAAGCTTTCTTT

D gene: TRBD1
J gene: TRBJ1-5
clone size: -
V gene: TRBV5-3
CDR3 protein: CARSFRDRGLQPQHF
CDR3 DNA: TGTGCCAGAAGCTTCCGGGACAGGGGGCTTCAGCCCCAGCATTTT

D gene: TRBD2
J gene: TRBJ2-1
clone size: -
V gene: TRBV7-9
CDR3 protein: CASSFLAGGMYEQFF
CDR3 DNA: TGTGCCAGCAGCTTCTTAGCGGGGGGTATGTATGAGCAGTTCTTC

D gene: -
J gene: TRBJ2-6
clone size: -
V gene: TRBV6-4
CDR3 protein: CASRIPGSGANVLTF
CDR3 DNA: TGTGCCAGCAGGATCCCAGGGTCCGGGGCCAACGTCCTGACTTTC